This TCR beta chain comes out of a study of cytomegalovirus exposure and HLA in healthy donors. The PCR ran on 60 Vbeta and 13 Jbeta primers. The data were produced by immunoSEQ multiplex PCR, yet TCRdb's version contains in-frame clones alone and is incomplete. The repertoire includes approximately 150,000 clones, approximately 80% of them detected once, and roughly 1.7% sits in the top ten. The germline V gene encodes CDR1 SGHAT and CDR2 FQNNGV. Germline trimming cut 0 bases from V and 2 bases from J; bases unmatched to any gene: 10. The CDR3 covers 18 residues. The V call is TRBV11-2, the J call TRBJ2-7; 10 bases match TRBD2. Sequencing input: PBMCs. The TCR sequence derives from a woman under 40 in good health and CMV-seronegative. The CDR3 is CASSLDSLTSGQAYEQYF. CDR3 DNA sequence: TGTGCCAGCAGCTTAGATTCTTTGACTAGCGGGCAAGCCTACGAGCAGTACTTC. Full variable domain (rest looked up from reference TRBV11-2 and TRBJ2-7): EAGVAQSPRYKIIEKRQSVAFWCNPISGHATLYWYQQILGQGPKLLIQFQNNGVVDDSQLPKDRFSAERLKGVDSTLKIQPAKLEDSAVYLCASSLDSLTSGQAYEQYFGPGTRLTVT.